The rows below give T cell receptor beta chains drawn from one sample of a study of blood T cell repertoires in COVID-19. TCRdb keeps only in-frame clones here, not all; method: immunoSEQ multiplex PCR. The table has more than 120,000 clones, about 87% seen once. Sequenced material: PBMCs or T cells enriched from blood (not recorded which). Receptor source: a man aged 45 to 65 in a cohort exposed to, infected with or recovered from COVID-19 (not recorded which). The CDR3 runs from the conserved cysteine through the conserved F or W. D genes are given only for firm matches. Some rows mark clone size as missing; the rest say once, few, many or name a class of expanded clone.

clone size: .; V gene: TRBV7-7; D gene: TRBD2; J gene: TRBJ2-5; CDR3 DNA: TGTGCCAGCAGCTCCGGCCCGGGGGGGGCCCCGGGGGAGACCCAGTACTTC; CDR3 protein: CASSSGPGGAPGETQYF
clone size: .; V gene: TRBV5-4; D gene: TRBD1; J gene: TRBJ2-7; CDR3 DNA: TGTGCCAGCAGCGTGGGTGGGACAGGGGGCTATTACGAGCAGTACTTC; CDR3 protein: CASSVGGTGGYYEQYF
clone size: .; V gene: TRBV13; D gene: .; J gene: TRBJ1-1; CDR3 DNA: TGTGCCAGCAGCTTAGGGCCCGACAGCACTGAAGCTTTCTTT; CDR3 protein: CASSLGPDSTEAFF
clone size: few; V gene: TRBV5-6; D gene: .; J gene: TRBJ2-7; CDR3 DNA: TGTGCCAGCTCCCATACTAACTCGGGGGAGCAGTACTTC; CDR3 protein: CASSHTNSGEQYF
clone size: .; V gene: TRBV13; D gene: .; J gene: TRBJ2-2; CDR3 DNA: TGTGCCAGCAGCTTAGAGGGGGGGCTGAACGGGGAGCTGTTTTTT; CDR3 protein: CASSLEGGLNGELFF
clone size: .; V gene: TRBV7-6; D gene: .; J gene: TRBJ2-7; CDR3 DNA: TGTGCCAGCAGCTTAGCGCTTGGACATCGCTACGAGCAGTACTTC; CDR3 protein: CASSLALGHRYEQYF
clone size: .; V gene: TRBV6-2/TRBV6-3; D gene: .; J gene: TRBJ2-6; CDR3 DNA: TGTGCCAGCAGTACTAGACAGGGACTTTTATCTGGGGCCAACGTCCTGACTTTC; CDR3 protein: CASSTRQGLLSGANVLTF
clone size: .; V gene: TRBV19; D gene: .; J gene: TRBJ1-1; CDR3 DNA: TGTGCCAGTAGTCAGTTAATGAACACTGAAGCTTTCTTT; CDR3 protein: CASSQLMNTEAFF
clone size: once; V gene: TRBV3-1/TRBV3-2; D gene: TRBD2; J gene: TRBJ2-3; CDR3 DNA: TGTGCCAGCAGTCCGGGACTAGCGGGGGGCTGTAGCACAGATACGCAGTATTTT; CDR3 protein: CASSPGLAGGCSTDTQYF
clone size: .; V gene: TRBV28; D gene: .; J gene: TRBJ2-7; CDR3 DNA: TGTGCCAGCAGTTTATTAGTAGGGCAGGGAAACTACGAGCAGTACTTC; CDR3 protein: CASSLLVGQGNYEQYF
clone size: .; V gene: TRBV4-1; D gene: TRBD1; J gene: TRBJ1-2; CDR3 DNA: TGCGCCAGCAGCCAAGACGGGTCGGGACAGGGAATCCGTGGCTACACCTTC; CDR3 protein: CASSQDGSGQGIRGYTF
clone size: .; V gene: TRBV2; D gene: TRBD1; J gene: TRBJ2-4; CDR3 DNA: TGTGCCAGTACGGACAGGGCTAAAAACATTCAGTACTTC; CDR3 protein: CASTDRAKNIQYF
clone size: .; V gene: TRBV11-2; D gene: .; J gene: TRBJ1-1; CDR3 DNA: TGTGCCAGCAGCCTCCCCCAGGAAGCTTTCTTT; CDR3 protein: CASSLPQEAFF
clone size: .; V gene: TRBV6-5; D gene: .; J gene: TRBJ2-7; CDR3 DNA: TGTGCCAGCAACGTGGGCAGCACCTACGAGCAGTACTTC; CDR3 protein: CASNVGSTYEQYF
clone size: once; V gene: TRBV12-3/TRBV12-4; D gene: TRBD1; J gene: TRBJ2-5; CDR3 DNA: TGTGCCAGCAGTCCCGACAGGGAAGAGACCCAGTACTTC; CDR3 protein: CASSPDREETQYF
clone size: .; V gene: TRBV5-3; D gene: .; J gene: TRBJ2-7; CDR3 DNA: TGTGCCGGGGGAGGCAGGGAAGTCCACGAGCAGTACTTC; CDR3 protein: CAGGGREVHEQYF
clone size: .; V gene: TRBV29-1; D gene: .; J gene: TRBJ2-2; CDR3 DNA: TGCAGCGTTGAAGACCAGTCCACCGGGGAGCTGTTTTTT; CDR3 protein: CSVEDQSTGELFF
clone size: once; V gene: TRBV11-3; D gene: TRBD1; J gene: TRBJ2-1; CDR3 DNA: TGTGCCAGCAGCTATCCGGGACAGTACTACAATGAGCAGTTCTTC; CDR3 protein: CASSYPGQYYNEQFF
clone size: .; V gene: TRBV19; D gene: TRBD1; J gene: TRBJ2-3; CDR3 DNA: TGTGCCAGTAGTATAGGAGGCGGGACAGGGAGGCCAGATACGCAGTATTTT; CDR3 protein: CASSIGGGTGRPDTQYF
clone size: .; V gene: TRBV6-1; D gene: .; J gene: TRBJ1-2; CDR3 DNA: TGTGCCAGCAGTGACAGGGTACGGGGCTACACCTTC; CDR3 protein: CASSDRVRGYTF
clone size: .; V gene: TRBV2; D gene: TRBD1; J gene: TRBJ2-3; CDR3 DNA: TGTGCCAGCAGGGGGGACAGTAGCACAGATACGCAGTATTTT; CDR3 protein: CASRGDSSTDTQYF
clone size: .; V gene: TRBV28; D gene: TRBD2; J gene: TRBJ2-7; CDR3 DNA: TGTGCCAGCACTAGTGGGGCTAGCGGGAGGTACGAGCAGTACTTC; CDR3 protein: CASTSGASGRYEQYF
clone size: .; V gene: TRBV27; D gene: .; J gene: TRBJ1-1; CDR3 DNA: TGTGCCAGCAGTCTACTGGACAGACGGCACACTGAAGCTTTCTTT; CDR3 protein: CASSLLDRRHTEAFF
clone size: .; V gene: TRBV19; D gene: .; J gene: TRBJ1-5; CDR3 DNA: TGTGCCAGTAGTCTGTTAGAGGGCAATCAGCCCCAGCATTTT; CDR3 protein: CASSLLEGNQPQHF
clone size: .; V gene: TRBV12-5; D gene: .; J gene: TRBJ2-3; CDR3 DNA: TGTGCTAGTGGTTTGGCACTCACAGATACGCAGTATTTT; CDR3 protein: CASGLALTDTQYF
clone size: few; V gene: TRBV7-6; D gene: .; J gene: TRBJ2-1; CDR3 DNA: TGTGCCAGCAGCTGGGCCAGGGAAAATGAGCAGTTCTTC; CDR3 protein: CASSWARENEQFF
clone size: .; V gene: TRBV9; D gene: TRBD2; J gene: TRBJ2-3; CDR3 DNA: TGTGCCAGCAGCAACTCGGGACTAGCGGGAGTAGGGGGCACAGATACGCAGTATTTT; CDR3 protein: CASSNSGLAGVGGTDTQYF
clone size: .; V gene: TRBV18; D gene: TRBD1; J gene: TRBJ2-2; CDR3 DNA: TGTGCCAGCTCACCAAGACAGGGTGCCGGGGAGCTGTTTTTT; CDR3 protein: CASSPRQGAGELFF
clone size: .; V gene: TRBV9; D gene: .; J gene: TRBJ1-6; CDR3 DNA: TGTGCCAGCAGCCCCTCGGGGGGCTCGTCACCCCTCCACTTT; CDR3 protein: CASSPSGGSSPLHF
clone size: .; V gene: TRBV2; D gene: .; J gene: TRBJ1-2; CDR3 DNA: TGTGCCAGCAAGATGCAGTCTAACTATGGCTACACCTTC; CDR3 protein: CASKMQSNYGYTF
clone size: .; V gene: TRBV7-9; D gene: .; J gene: TRBJ2-1; CDR3 DNA: TGTGCCAGCAGCCCGCGGGGTCGTTTCCCCGCTGAGCAGTTCTTC; CDR3 protein: CASSPRGRFPAEQFF
clone size: .; V gene: TRBV18; D gene: TRBD2; J gene: TRBJ2-2; CDR3 DNA: TGTGCCAGCTCACCCGGGACTAGCGGAAACACCGGGGAGCTGTTTTTT; CDR3 protein: CASSPGTSGNTGELFF
clone size: .; V gene: TRBV5-5; D gene: .; J gene: TRBJ2-5; CDR3 DNA: TGTGCCAGCAGCCTGACAAGTCAGGGGGAGACCCAGTACTTC; CDR3 protein: CASSLTSQGETQYF
clone size: .; V gene: TRBV2; D gene: TRBD1; J gene: TRBJ2-7; CDR3 DNA: TGTGCCAGCAGCCGGGACAGGGCCCTCCACGAGCAGTACTTC; CDR3 protein: CASSRDRALHEQYF
clone size: .; V gene: TRBV28; D gene: TRBD1; J gene: TRBJ2-3; CDR3 DNA: TGTGCCAGCACCCAGGGGGATGGCACAGATACGCAGTATTTT; CDR3 protein: CASTQGDGTDTQYF
clone size: .; V gene: TRBV13; D gene: TRBD2; J gene: TRBJ2-7; CDR3 DNA: TGTGCCAGCAGCTTGGGTAGCGGGGGCCGAATCGGAAGCTCCTACGAGCAGTACTTC; CDR3 protein: CASSLGSGGRIGSSYEQYF
clone size: once; V gene: TRBV27; D gene: TRBD1; J gene: TRBJ2-3; CDR3 DNA: TGTGCCAGCAGCAGGTCGGGACAGATCGCAGATACGCAGTATTTT; CDR3 protein: CASSRSGQIADTQYF
clone size: .; V gene: TRBV5-4; D gene: TRBD1; J gene: TRBJ1-6; CDR3 DNA: TGTGCCAGCAGCTTGGCTTGGGACAGATATAATTCACCCCTCCACTTT; CDR3 protein: CASSLAWDRYNSPLHF
clone size: .; V gene: TRBV5-1; D gene: .; J gene: TRBJ1-2; CDR3 DNA: TGCGCCAGCAGCCAGGCCAGGAACTCTAACTATGGCTACACCTTC; CDR3 protein: CASSQARNSNYGYTF
clone size: .; V gene: TRBV7-8; D gene: .; J gene: TRBJ1-3; CDR3 DNA: TGTGCCAGCAGCTTAATCGGTCCCGCCAATGTAGCTGGAAACACCATATATTTT; CDR3 protein: CASSLIGPANVAGNTIYF
clone size: .; V gene: TRBV10-3; D gene: .; J gene: TRBJ2-7; CDR3 DNA: TGTGCCATCAGTGGGGAAGGGGCCCCCTACGAGCAGTACTTC; CDR3 protein: CAISGEGAPYEQYF
clone size: .; V gene: TRBV5-6; D gene: .; J gene: TRBJ1-5; CDR3 DNA: TGTGCCAGCAGCTTATCTCCAGATCAGCCCCAGCATTTT; CDR3 protein: CASSLSPDQPQHF
clone size: once; V gene: TRBV18; D gene: .; J gene: TRBJ1-2; CDR3 DNA: TGTGCCAGCTCACCACCCAACTTTAACTATGGCTACACCTTC; CDR3 protein: CASSPPNFNYGYTF
clone size: .; V gene: TRBV4-3; D gene: .; J gene: TRBJ2-7; CDR3 DNA: TGCGCCAGCAGCCAAGATCTACAGGGAAGCTCCTACGAGCAGTACTTC; CDR3 protein: CASSQDLQGSSYEQYF
clone size: .; V gene: TRBV7-8; D gene: .; J gene: TRBJ1-1; CDR3 DNA: TGTGCCAGCAGCTTAGGGAGCAACACTGAAGCTTTCTTT; CDR3 protein: CASSLGSNTEAFF
clone size: .; V gene: TRBV10-2; D gene: TRBD2; J gene: TRBJ2-3; CDR3 DNA: TGCGCCAGCAGTGAGTCTAGCGGGGCCACAGATACGCAGTATTTT; CDR3 protein: CASSESSGATDTQYF
clone size: few; V gene: TRBV27; D gene: .; J gene: TRBJ2-6; CDR3 DNA: TGTGCCAGCAGTTTAATTGGCGGGGCCAACGTCCTGACTTTC; CDR3 protein: CASSLIGGANVLTF
clone size: once; V gene: TRBV27; D gene: TRBD2; J gene: TRBJ2-1; CDR3 DNA: TGTGCCAGCAGTCCCGGACTAGCGGGAGCTAATGAGCAGTTCTTC; CDR3 protein: CASSPGLAGANEQFF
clone size: .; V gene: TRBV2; D gene: .; J gene: TRBJ1-1; CDR3 DNA: TGTGCCAGCAGTGACACCAGGGGAAACACTGAAGCTTTCTTT; CDR3 protein: CASSDTRGNTEAFF
clone size: .; V gene: TRBV9; D gene: .; J gene: TRBJ2-3; CDR3 DNA: TGTGCCAGCAGCGTAGACGCTAGCCGCGCAGATACGCAGTATTTT; CDR3 protein: CASSVDASRADTQYF
clone size: .; V gene: TRBV10-3; D gene: .; J gene: TRBJ2-3; CDR3 DNA: TGTGCCGCAAGCTTCGTTGTAGCTGATACGCAGTATTTT; CDR3 protein: CAASFVVADTQYF
clone size: few; V gene: TRBV6-5; D gene: TRBD1; J gene: TRBJ2-7; CDR3 DNA: TGTGCCAGCAAGAAGACAGGGAATCCCTACGAGCAGTACTTC; CDR3 protein: CASKKTGNPYEQYF
clone size: once; V gene: TRBV30; D gene: TRBD1; J gene: TRBJ2-7; CDR3 DNA: TGTGCCTGGAGAAGACAGGGGACCGCCTACGAGCAGTACTTC; CDR3 protein: CAWRRQGTAYEQYF
clone size: .; V gene: TRBV28; D gene: .; J gene: TRBJ2-7; CDR3 DNA: TGTGCCAGCAGTATGGGCCCTTACGAGCAGTACTTC; CDR3 protein: CASSMGPYEQYF
clone size: .; V gene: TRBV6-2/TRBV6-3; D gene: .; J gene: TRBJ1-6; CDR3 DNA: TGTGCCAGCAGTTACCAAGGACGGACATATAATTCACCCCTCCACTTT; CDR3 protein: CASSYQGRTYNSPLHF